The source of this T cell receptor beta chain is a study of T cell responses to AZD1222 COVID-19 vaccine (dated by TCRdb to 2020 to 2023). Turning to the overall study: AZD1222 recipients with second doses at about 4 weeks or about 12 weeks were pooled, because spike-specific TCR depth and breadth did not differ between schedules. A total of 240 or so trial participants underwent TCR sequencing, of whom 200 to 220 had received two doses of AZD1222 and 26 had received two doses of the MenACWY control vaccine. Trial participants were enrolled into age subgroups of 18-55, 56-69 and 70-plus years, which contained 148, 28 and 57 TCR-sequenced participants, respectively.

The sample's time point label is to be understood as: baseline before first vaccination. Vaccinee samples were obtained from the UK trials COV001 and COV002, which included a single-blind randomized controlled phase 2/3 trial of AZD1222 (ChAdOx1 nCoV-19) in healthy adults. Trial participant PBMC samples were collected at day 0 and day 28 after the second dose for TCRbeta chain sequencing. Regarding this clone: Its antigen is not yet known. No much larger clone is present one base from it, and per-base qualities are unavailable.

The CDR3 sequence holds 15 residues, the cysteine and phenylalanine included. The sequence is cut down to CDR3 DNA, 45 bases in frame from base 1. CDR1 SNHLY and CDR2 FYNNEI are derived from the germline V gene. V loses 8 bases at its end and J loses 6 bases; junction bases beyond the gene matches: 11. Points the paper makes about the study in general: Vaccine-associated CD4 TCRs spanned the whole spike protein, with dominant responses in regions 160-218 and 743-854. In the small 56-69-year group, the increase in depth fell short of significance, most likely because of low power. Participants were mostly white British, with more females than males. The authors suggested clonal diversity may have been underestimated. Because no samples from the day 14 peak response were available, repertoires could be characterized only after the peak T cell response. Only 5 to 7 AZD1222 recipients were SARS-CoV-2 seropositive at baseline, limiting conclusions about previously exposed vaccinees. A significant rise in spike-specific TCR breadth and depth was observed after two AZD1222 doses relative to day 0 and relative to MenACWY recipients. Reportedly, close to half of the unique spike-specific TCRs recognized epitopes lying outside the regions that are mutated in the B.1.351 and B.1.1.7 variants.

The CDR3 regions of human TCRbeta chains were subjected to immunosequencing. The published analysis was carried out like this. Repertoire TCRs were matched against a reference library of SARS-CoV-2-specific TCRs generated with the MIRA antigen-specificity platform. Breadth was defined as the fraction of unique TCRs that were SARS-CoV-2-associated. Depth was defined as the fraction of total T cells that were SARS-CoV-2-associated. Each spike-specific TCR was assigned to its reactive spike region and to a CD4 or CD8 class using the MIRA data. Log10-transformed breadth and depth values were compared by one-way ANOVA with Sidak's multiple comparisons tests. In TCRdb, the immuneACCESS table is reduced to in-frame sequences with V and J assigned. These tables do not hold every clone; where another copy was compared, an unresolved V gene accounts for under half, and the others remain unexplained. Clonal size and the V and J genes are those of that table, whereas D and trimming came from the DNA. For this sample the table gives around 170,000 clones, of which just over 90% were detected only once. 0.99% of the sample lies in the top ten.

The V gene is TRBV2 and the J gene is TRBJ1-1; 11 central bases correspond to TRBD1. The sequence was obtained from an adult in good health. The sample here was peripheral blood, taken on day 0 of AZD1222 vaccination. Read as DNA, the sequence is TGTGCCAGCCAGATTCCCGGACAGGGGGCGCCTGAAGCTTTCTTT. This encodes CASQIPGQGAPEAFF. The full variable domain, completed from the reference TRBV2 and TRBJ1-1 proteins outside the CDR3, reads EPEVTQTPSHQVTQMGQEVILRCVPISNHLYFYWYRQILGQKVEFLVSFYNNEISEKSEIFDDQFSVERPDGSNFTLKIRSTKLEDSAMYFCASQIPGQGAPEAFFGQGTRLTVV.